This T cell receptor beta chain was observed in a study of OX40 agonist ivuxolimab in advanced cancers. About the study as a whole: The costimulatory receptor OX40 (CD134) was targeted by ivuxolimab, a fully human IgG2 agonistic monoclonal antibody. Intravenous ivuxolimab was administered to patients every 2 weeks at six dose levels: 0.01, 0.1, 0.3, 1.5, 3 and 10 mg/kg. Of the roughly 54 dose-escalation patients, hepatocellular carcinoma was present in around 19, melanoma in about 15, renal cell carcinoma in 9 and head and neck cancer in 9. In the dose-escalation cohort, around four fifths of patients were male, and the mean age was around 60 years with a range of roughly 23 to 79. Prior anti-PD-1, anti-PD-L1 or anti-CTLA-4 therapy was permitted, and checkpoint inhibitors had been received by about 36% of dose-escalation patients. Three dose-escalation patients achieved partial responses, one with hepatocellular carcinoma and two with cutaneous melanoma. The point of sequencing TCRbeta in the periphery was to test whether ivuxolimab changed TCR sequence diversity and drove clonal T-cell expansion. The paper describes the monotherapy dose-escalation part (N of about 57 patients) of the phase I trial of ivuxolimab. What the authors observed across the whole study: Low levels of normalized T-cell clonal expansion were also seen in some patients who did not respond. At doses of 0.1 to 3.0 mg/kg, clonal expansion of both CD4+ and CD8+ T cells in blood was seen between baseline and week 6. After ivuxolimab, CD8+ T cells had more expanded clones than CD4+ T cells on average. In partial responders in the 0.1-3.0 mg/kg groups, normalized peripheral clonal expansion was found to be among the lowest, especially among CD8+ T cells. Antigen specificity was not determined for the clonally expanded peripheral T cells.

For CDR1 and CDR2, the germline V gene (reference sequence) lists WNHNN and SYGVQD. There are 13 amino acids in the CDR3, from cysteine to phenylalanine inclusive. Solely the CDR3 DNA is kept, with 39 bases framed from the first base. V and J lose 5 bases and 4 bases, and a span of 11 bases separates them. The trial excluded patients who had a history of autoimmune disease or were on systemic immunosuppression. Peripheral blood for TCR sequencing was collected from all dose cohorts at baseline, on cycle 4 day 1, and on cycle 7 day 1. Samples were obtained from an open-label, multicenter, first-in-human phase I dose-escalation trial of ivuxolimab. Adults with locally advanced or metastatic melanoma, renal cell, hepatocellular, or head and neck squamous cell carcinoma were enrolled in the trial. CD4+ and CD8+ T cells were sorted separately from peripheral blood before TCR sequencing. In the case of this clone: The antigen it recognizes is unknown. Base qualities were left out, and no much larger clone turns up one base away.

Genomic DNA was isolated from the sorted cells so that the TCRbeta CDR3 region could be sequenced. The immunoSEQ Assay was used to sequence the TCRbeta CDR3 regions. TCRdb holds this immuneACCESS table with in-frame rearrangements only. Some clones are missing; in checked studies, unresolved V genes explain under half, and the rest has no known cause. The sample table holds fewer than 100,000 clones, of which approximately 80% were seen once. The ten biggest clones cover about 0.44% of the sample. The chain couples TRBV10-1 to TRBJ2-5; no D segment can be confidently identified. The receptor was isolated from an adult with an advanced solid tumor such as melanoma, head and neck, liver or kidney cancer. This sample comprised CD4+ or CD8+ T cells sorted from blood, obtained in a trial of the OX40 agonist ivuxolimab. The encoded CDR3 is CASSTNGLETQYF. The DNA is TGCGCCAGCAGTACTAACGGTTTAGAGACCCAGTACTTC.